This T cell receptor beta chain was obtained from a study of tumour-infiltrating T cells in Burkitt lymphoma. About the research overall: All epidemiological Burkitt lymphoma subtypes were represented in the cohort. Productive clonality predicted overall and progression-free survival. Notes on the study in general: Many Burkitt lymphoma patients shared several public clonotypes.

Germline values: CDR1 MNHNS, CDR2 SASEGT. The CDR3 has 11 residues. V lost 1 base to trimming and J lost 4 bases, with 2 bases between them. As to this clone: Its target is not known.

Some clones are missing from TCRdb's copy, which holds only in-frame ones; the method was immunoSEQ multiplex PCR. The profile shows 3,500 to 4,000 clones, roughly 19% of them singletons. The specimen sequenced was tumor tissue. The receptor comes from a human donor with Burkitt lymphoma. The chain is built from TRBV6-1 and TRBJ2-7; no clear D. CDR3 sequence (DNA): TGTGCCAGCAGTGAAGGGTACGAGCAGTACTTC. Protein product: CASSEGYEQYF.